Below are 20 T cell receptor beta chains sequenced from a single sample in a study of siplizumab effects on memory and regulatory T cells. Sequencing used immunoSEQ multiplex PCR; TCRdb keeps in-frame clones, though not all of them. In the table there are approximately 58,000 clones, 85% to 95% of which are singletons. The sample was CD8+ T cells sorted from blood. Every receptor here comes from a human donor in good health.

The chain joins TRBV11-3 to TRBJ1-1; TRBD1 matches at 7 bases. V was clipped by 7 bases and J by 4 bases; unmatched bases: 9. CDR3 length: 14 amino acids. Germline CDR1 is SGHNT and CDR2 is YENEEA. The CDR3 region has the DNA TGTGCCAGCATCCTATCCCCAGGGGGCACTGAAGCTTTCTTT. Translated: CASILSPGGTEAFF.

J is TRBJ1-5 and V is TRBV2, with TRBD1 as a possible D gene (6 bases). CDR1 is SNHLY, CDR2 FYNNEI, per germline. This CDR3 is 15 amino acids long. V was trimmed by 8 bases and J by 5 bases, leaving 19 bases between them. The CDR3: CASCLGPWGHQPQHF. DNA for the CDR3: TGTGCCAGCTGCTTGGGGCCCTGGGGGCATCAGCCCCAGCATTTT. Full variable domain (rest looked up from reference TRBV2 and TRBJ1-5): EPEVTQTPSHQVTQMGQEVILRCVPISNHLYFYWYRQILGQKVEFLVSFYNNEISEKSEIFDDQFSVERPDGSNFTLKIRSTKLEDSAMYFCASCLGPWGHQPQHFGDGTRLSIL.

The CDR3 sequence is CASSPGGAGTEAFF. The DNA of the CDR3 is TGTGCCAGCAGCCCGGGGGGGGCAGGTACTGAAGCTTTCTTT. V and J are TRBV9 and TRBJ1-1, with D perhaps matching TRBD1 (6 bases). The CDR3 length is 14 residues. Germline V lookup: CDR1 SGDLS, CDR2 YYNGEE. Trimming removed 4 bases from V and 5 bases from J, with 15 bases in between.

This chain joins TRBV5-1 and TRBJ2-3; no definite D call. With 0 bases removed from V and 4 bases from J, the gap between germline ends came to 6 bases. The CDR3 runs 13 residues. CDR1 is SGHRS, CDR2 YFSETQ, per germline. CDR3 amino acids: CASSLAEADTQYF. The CDR3 nucleotides read TGCGCCAGCAGCTTGGCCGAAGCAGATACGCAGTATTTT.

The chain combines TRBV7-2 with TRBJ2-5, with 7 bases matching TRBD2. CDR3 length: 14 residues. In germline, CDR1 is SGHTA, CDR2 FQGNSA. The trim removed 5 bases at V and 0 bases at J, leaving 3 bases unmatched. In nucleotides, the CDR3 is TGTGCCAGCAGCCTCGGGGGGTACCAAGAGACCCAGTACTTC. Its translation: CASSLGGYQETQYF.

The chain employs TRBV30 and TRBJ2-7, with 8 bases identical to TRBD1. The length of the CDR3 is 12 residues. The germline V gene has CDR1 GTSNPN and CDR2 SVGIG (reference sequence). J was trimmed by 6 bases and V by 3 bases; bases with no gene match: 4. The DNA for the CDR3 is TGTGCCTGGAGCTCACAGGGGGGCGAGCAGTACTTC. Its translation: CAWSSQGGEQYF.

This chain uses TRBV27 with TRBJ2-7, with D perhaps assigned TRBD1 or TRBD2 (5 bases each). The CDR3 has 12 residues. CDR1 and CDR2 (germline): MNHEY, SMNVEV (reference sequence). Trimming shortened V by 8 bases and J by 7 bases, and 15 bases separated the two germline ends. CDR3 in DNA: TGTGCCAGCGGGTACCTGGGGGTGGAGCAGTACTTC. It specifies CASGYLGVEQYF.

The chain couples TRBV7-6 to TRBJ2-1, with D perhaps matching TRBD2 (5 bases). Trimming took off 7 bases at V and 4 bases at J, with 17 bases between the two ends. The CDR3 is 15 amino acids. Germline V gives CDR1 SGHVS, CDR2 FNYEAQ. For the CDR3, the DNA is TGTGCCAGCACCACTGACCCAAGGGAGTACAATGAGCAGTTCTTC. It translates to CASTTDPREYNEQFF.

CDR3 sequence (DNA): TGTGCCAGCAGCTTACGACCGGGAGAGTCCTACAATGAGCAGTTCTTC. Amino acid sequence: CASSLRPGESYNEQFF. The chain has TRBV7-9 and TRBJ2-1; weak D call: TRBD2 (6 bases). Looked up from germline, CDR1 is SEHNR and CDR2 is FQNEAQ (reference sequence). V dropped 2 bases and J dropped 1 base, with 12 bases sitting between them. The CDR3 covers 16 residues.

The J gene is TRBJ2-1, the V gene TRBV9; weak D call: TRBD1 (5 bases). V lost 0 bases and J 4 bases, leaving 8 bases between the germline ends. Germline V gene data show CDR1 as SGDLS and CDR2 as YYNGEE. CDR3 length equals 14 residues. CDR3 nucleotide sequence: TGTGCCAGCAGCGTAGGCCAGGGATACAATGAGCAGTTCTTC. This encodes CASSVGQGYNEQFF.

The chain carries TRBV7-3 and TRBJ2-5; 9 positions match TRBD2. The CDR3 loop spans 15 amino acids. J lost 5 bases, V lost 3 bases, and 7 bases had no gene match. CDR1 and CDR2 from the germline V gene are SGHTA and FQGTGA. The CDR3 is CASSLAAGGRETQYF. The CDR3 DNA sequence: TGTGCCAGCAGCTTGGCAGCGGGAGGTCGGGAGACCCAGTACTTC. Full variable domain (rest looked up from reference TRBV7-3 and TRBJ2-5): GAGVSQTPSNKVTEKGKYVELRCDPISGHTALYWYRQSLGQGPEFLIYFQGTGAADDSGLPNDRFFAVRPEGSVSTLKIQRTERGDSAVYLCASSLAAGGRETQYFGPGTRLLVL.

The rearrangement links TRBV7-9 to TRBJ2-2; TRBD2 agrees at 11 bases. V gave up 6 bases and J gave up 0 bases; unmatched junction bases: 3. The CDR3 consists of 16 residues. Per germline, CDR1 SEHNR and CDR2 FQNEAQ (reference sequence). The CDR3 bases are TGTGCCAGCAGTCCGACTAGCGGGGCGAACACCGGGGAGCTGTTTTTT. Protein product: CASSPTSGANTGELFF.

This chain joins TRBV13 and TRBJ1-5, with TRBD1 matching 7 bases. The CDR3 runs to 14 residues. V was pared by 2 bases and J by 3 bases, with 1 base of the junction left unmatched. The V gene's germline CDR1 is PRHDT and CDR2 FYEKMQ (reference sequence). The CDR3: CASSLKGANQPQHF. For the CDR3, the DNA is TGTGCCAGCAGCTTAAAGGGGGCCAATCAGCCCCAGCATTTT.

The chain is built from TRBV4-3 and TRBJ2-3, with TRBD1 matching over 9 bases. This CDR3 has 15 amino acids. Germline loops: CDR1 LGHNA, CDR2 YSLEER. J lost 4 bases, V lost 0 bases, and 2 bases had no gene match. The CDR3 here is CASSQEGQGADTQYF. The CDR3 nucleotides are TGCGCCAGCAGCCAAGAGGGACAGGGAGCAGATACGCAGTATTTT.

The CDR3 reads CASSSEGWAAFF. The CDR3 bases are TGTGCCAGCAGTTCTGAGGGGTGGGCAGCTTTCTTT. The chain employs TRBV28 and TRBJ1-1, with a tentative D call TRBD1 (5 bases). The length of the CDR3 is 12 residues. With 4 bases removed from V and 10 bases from J, the gap between germline ends came to 13 bases. Germline V gene sequence: CDR1 MDHEN, CDR2 SYDVKM.

The genes are TRBV7-9 and TRBJ1-5, with 9 bases identical to TRBD1. The CDR3 is 17 amino acids. In germline, CDR1 is SEHNR, CDR2 FQNEAQ (reference sequence). The J segment lost 7 bases and the V segment lost 5 bases, leaving 15 bases of the junction unmatched. Here the CDR3 reads CASSANRGQGSGQPQHF. CDR3 bases: TGTGCCAGCAGCGCCAATAGGGGACAGGGAAGTGGCCAGCCCCAGCATTTT.

The chain uses TRBV25-1 and TRBJ2-4; a possible D gene is TRBD1 (7 bases). The CDR3 length is 15 residues. Germline-derived CDR1 and CDR2 are MGHDK and SYGVNS. The V gene lost 5 bases and the J gene lost 0 bases, with 11 bases spanning the gap. CDR3 nucleotide sequence: TGTGCCAGCAGTCGGCAGGGGGGAGCCAAAAACATTCAGTACTTC. Translating it yields CASSRQGGAKNIQYF.

V is TRBV30 and J is TRBJ2-7; D is uncertain. From germline, CDR1 is GTSNPN and CDR2 SVGIG (reference sequence). The CDR3 covers 12 residues. The V end was cut by 0 bases, the J end by 5 bases, with 8 bases between. The CDR3: CAWSVSFDEQYF. Here the CDR3 DNA reads TGTGCCTGGAGTGTTTCCTTCGACGAGCAGTACTTC.

The chain uses TRBV7-2 and TRBJ1-5, with D unclear. Trimming shortened V by 5 bases and J by 6 bases, and 11 bases separated the two germline ends. CDR1 SGHTA and CDR2 FQGNSA come from the germline V gene. The CDR3 totals 13 residues. CDR3 DNA sequence: TGTGCCAGCAGCCGTTACGAGGGTCAGCCCCAGCATTTT. This sequence encodes CASSRYEGQPQHF.

This clone was detected a few times. The V and J genes are TRBV4-3 and TRBJ1-1; 8 bases match TRBD1. Germline assignment: CDR1 LGHNA and CDR2 YSLEER. The CDR3 totals 15 residues. The V and J ends lost 4 bases and 2 bases, in that order; junction bases with no gene match: 6. The CDR3 protein is CASSLLTGVNTEAFF. The CDR3 DNA sequence: TGCGCCAGCAGCCTACTGACAGGGGTTAACACTGAAGCTTTCTTT.